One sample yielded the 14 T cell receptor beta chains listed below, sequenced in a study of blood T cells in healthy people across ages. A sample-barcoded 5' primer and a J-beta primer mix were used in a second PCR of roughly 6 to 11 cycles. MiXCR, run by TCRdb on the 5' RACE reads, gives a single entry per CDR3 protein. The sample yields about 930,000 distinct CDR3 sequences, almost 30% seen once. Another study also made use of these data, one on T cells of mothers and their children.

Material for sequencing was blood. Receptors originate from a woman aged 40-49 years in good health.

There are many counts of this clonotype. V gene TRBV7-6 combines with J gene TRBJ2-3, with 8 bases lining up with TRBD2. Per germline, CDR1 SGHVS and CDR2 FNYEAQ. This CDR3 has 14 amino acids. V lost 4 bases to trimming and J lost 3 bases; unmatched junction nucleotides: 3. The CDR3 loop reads CASSWAGGTDTQYF. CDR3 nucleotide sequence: TGTGCCAGCAGCTGGGCGGGGGGAACAGATACGCAGTATTTT.

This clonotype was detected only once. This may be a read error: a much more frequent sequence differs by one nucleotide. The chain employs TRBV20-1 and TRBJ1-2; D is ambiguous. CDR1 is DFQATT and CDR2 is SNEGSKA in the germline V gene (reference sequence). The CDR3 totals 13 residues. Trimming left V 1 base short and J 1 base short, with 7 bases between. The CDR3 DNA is TGCAGTGCTAGAGTGGCGATTAACTATGGCTACACCTTC. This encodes CSARVAINYGYTF.

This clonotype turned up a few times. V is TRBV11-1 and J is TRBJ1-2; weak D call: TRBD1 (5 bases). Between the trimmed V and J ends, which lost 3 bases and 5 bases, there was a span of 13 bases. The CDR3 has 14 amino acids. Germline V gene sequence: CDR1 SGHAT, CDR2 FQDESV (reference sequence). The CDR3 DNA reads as TGTGCCAGCAGCTTTGGGACTGAGAGTTATGGCTACACCTTC. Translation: CASSFGTESYGYTF.

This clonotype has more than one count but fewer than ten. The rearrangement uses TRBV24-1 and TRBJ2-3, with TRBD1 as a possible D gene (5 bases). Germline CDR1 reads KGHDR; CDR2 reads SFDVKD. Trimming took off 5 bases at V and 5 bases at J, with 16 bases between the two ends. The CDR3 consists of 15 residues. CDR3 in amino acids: CATSVPTGVGDTQYF. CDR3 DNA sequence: TGTGCCACCAGTGTCCCTACAGGTGTCGGAGATACGCAGTATTTT.

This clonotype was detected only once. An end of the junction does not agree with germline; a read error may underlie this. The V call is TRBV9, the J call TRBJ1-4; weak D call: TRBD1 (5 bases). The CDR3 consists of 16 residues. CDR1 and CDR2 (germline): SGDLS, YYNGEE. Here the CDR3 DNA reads TGTGCCAGCAGCGTAGGTCGTAGGGACGTCGGAGAAAAACGGTTTTTT. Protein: CASSVGRRDVGEKRFF.

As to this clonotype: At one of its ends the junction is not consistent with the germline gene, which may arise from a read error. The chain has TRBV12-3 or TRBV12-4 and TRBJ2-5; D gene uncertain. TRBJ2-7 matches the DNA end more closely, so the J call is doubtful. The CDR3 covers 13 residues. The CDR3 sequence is CACSPPEPYEQYF. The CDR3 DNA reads TGTGCCTGCAGTCCCCCAGAACCCTACGAGCAGTACTTC.

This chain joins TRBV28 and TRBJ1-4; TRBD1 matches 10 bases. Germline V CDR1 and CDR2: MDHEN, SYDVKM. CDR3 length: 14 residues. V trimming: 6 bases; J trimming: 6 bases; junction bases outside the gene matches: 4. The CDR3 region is CASSHGTGDEKLFF. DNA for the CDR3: TGTGCCAGCAGCCATGGGACAGGGGATGAAAAACTGTTTTTT. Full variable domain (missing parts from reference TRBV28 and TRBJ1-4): DVKVTQSSRYLVKRTGEKVFLECVQDMDHENMFWYRQDPGLGLRLIYFSYDVKMKEKGDIPEGYSVSREKKERFSLILESASTNQTSMYLCASSHGTGDEKLFFGSGTQLSVL.

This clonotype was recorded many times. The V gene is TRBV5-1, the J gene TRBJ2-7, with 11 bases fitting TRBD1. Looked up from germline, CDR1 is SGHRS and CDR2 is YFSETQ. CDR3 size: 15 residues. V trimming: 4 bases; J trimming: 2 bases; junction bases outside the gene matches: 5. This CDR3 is CASSQGTGGTYEQYF. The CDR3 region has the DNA TGCGCCAGCAGCCAGGGGACAGGGGGAACCTACGAGCAGTACTTC.

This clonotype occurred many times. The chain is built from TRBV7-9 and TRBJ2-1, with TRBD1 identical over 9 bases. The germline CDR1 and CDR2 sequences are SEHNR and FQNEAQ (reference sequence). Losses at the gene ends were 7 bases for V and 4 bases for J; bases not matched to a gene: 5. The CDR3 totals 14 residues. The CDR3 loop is CASTRDRAYNEQFF. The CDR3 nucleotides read TGTGCCAGCACCCGGGACAGGGCATACAATGAGCAGTTCTTC.

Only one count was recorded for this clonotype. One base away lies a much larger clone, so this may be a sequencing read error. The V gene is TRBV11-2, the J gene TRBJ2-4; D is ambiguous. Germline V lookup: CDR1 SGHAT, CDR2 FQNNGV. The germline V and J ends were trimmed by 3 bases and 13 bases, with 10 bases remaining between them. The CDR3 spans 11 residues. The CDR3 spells CASSFGVGQYF. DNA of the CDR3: TGTGCCAGCAGCTTTGGGGTTGGGCAGTACTTC.

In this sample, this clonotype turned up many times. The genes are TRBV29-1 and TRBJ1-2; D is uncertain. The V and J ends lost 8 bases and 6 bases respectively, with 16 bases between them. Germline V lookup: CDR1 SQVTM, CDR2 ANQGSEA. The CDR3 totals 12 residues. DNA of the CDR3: TGCAGCTCTTCCCGGACCGGAGATGGCTACACCTTC. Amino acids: CSSSRTGDGYTF. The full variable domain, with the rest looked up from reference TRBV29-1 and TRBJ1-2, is SAVISQKPSRDICQRGTSLTIQCQVDSQVTMMFWYRQQPGQSLTLIATANQGSEATYESGFVIDKFPISRPNLTFSTLTVSNMSPEDSSIYLCSSSRTGDGYTFGSGTRLTVV.

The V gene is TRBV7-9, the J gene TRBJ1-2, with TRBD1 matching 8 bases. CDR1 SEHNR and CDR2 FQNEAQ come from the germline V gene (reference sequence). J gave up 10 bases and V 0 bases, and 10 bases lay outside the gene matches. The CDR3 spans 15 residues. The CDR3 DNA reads TGTGCCAGCAGCTTAGCCCAGGGGGCCAGGGATGACTACACCTTC. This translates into CASSLAQGARDDYTF.

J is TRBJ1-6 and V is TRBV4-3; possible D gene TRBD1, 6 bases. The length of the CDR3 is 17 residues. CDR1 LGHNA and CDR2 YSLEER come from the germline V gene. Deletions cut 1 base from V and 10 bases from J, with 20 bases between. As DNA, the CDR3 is TGCGCCAGCAGCCAAGCGACCCAGAACAGGGAGGTCTCACCCCTCCACTTT. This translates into CASSQATQNREVSPLHF.

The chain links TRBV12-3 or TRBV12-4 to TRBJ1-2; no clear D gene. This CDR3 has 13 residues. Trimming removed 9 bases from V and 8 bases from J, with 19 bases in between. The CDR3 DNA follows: TGTGCCAGTAGTGACTGGGCCCTCGGGGGCTACACCTTC. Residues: CASSDWALGGYTF.